These T cell receptor beta chains were read from a single sample in a study of PD-L1 blockade in urothelial cancer. TCRdb's table, derived via immunoSEQ multiplex PCR, lists solely in-frame clones and lacks some. Altogether about 50,000 clones are present, 79% being singletons, with the ten largest covering more than 9%. The sequences come from PBMCs, collected around atezolizumab (anti-PD-L1) treatment. These receptors came from a man between 65 and 80 years old with urothelial cancer. Each CDR3 is given with its conserved first and last residue. The D gene is left open where the match is weak. Not every row has a clone size; where given, it reads once, few, many or a size class.

D: TRBD1; V: TRBV2; size: NA; J: TRBJ2-7; CDR3: CASSFLRDRNSEQYF; DNA: TGTGCCAGCAGTTTTCTCCGGGACAGGAATTCTGAGCAGTACTTC
D: TRBD1; V: TRBV4-1; size: NA; J: TRBJ1-4; CDR3: CASSLQGAGNEKLFF; DNA: TGCGCCAGCAGCTTGCAGGGGGCTGGGAATGAAAAACTGTTTTTT
D: TRBD1; V: TRBV30; size: NA; J: TRBJ2-7; CDR3: CAWSVGTDEQYF; DNA: TGTGCCTGGAGTGTAGGGACAGACGAGCAGTACTTC
D: TRBD2; V: TRBV11-2; size: NA; J: TRBJ2-1; CDR3: CASSLDRTSGRNEQFF; DNA: TGTGCCAGCAGCTTAGATCGGACTAGCGGGAGGAATGAGCAGTTCTTC
D: NA; V: TRBV27; size: NA; J: TRBJ1-2; CDR3: CASSSPDSSFYGYTF; DNA: TGTGCCAGCAGTAGCCCGGACAGCTCCTTCTATGGCTACACCTTC
D: NA; V: TRBV28; size: once; J: TRBJ1-2; CDR3: CASSLGRYGYTF; DNA: TGTGCCAGCAGTTTAGGTCGGTATGGCTACACCTTC
D: TRBD2; V: TRBV2; size: NA; J: TRBJ2-3; CDR3: CASSNGRGADTQYF; DNA: TGTGCCAGCAGTAACGGGAGGGGGGCAGATACGCAGTATTTT
D: TRBD2; V: TRBV6-5; size: NA; J: TRBJ2-3; CDR3: CASFGGVKLDTQYF; DNA: TGTGCCAGCTTCGGGGGGGTTAAGTTGGATACGCAGTATTTT
D: TRBD1; V: TRBV5-4; size: NA; J: TRBJ2-7; CDR3: CASSSSFDRGYEQYF; DNA: TGTGCCAGCAGCTCCAGCTTCGACAGGGGCTACGAGCAGTACTTC
D: TRBD1; V: TRBV7-2; size: NA; J: TRBJ1-1; CDR3: CASSLRGMGQGGWNTEAFF; DNA: TGTGCCAGCAGCTTGCGGGGAATGGGACAGGGGGGTTGGAATACTGAAGCTTTCTTT
D: TRBD2; V: TRBV5-1; size: NA; J: TRBJ2-7; CDR3: CASSLLGLAGGAYEQYF; DNA: TGCGCCAGCAGCTTATTGGGACTAGCGGGAGGGGCCTACGAGCAGTACTTC
D: NA; V: TRBV6-5; size: NA; J: TRBJ2-5; CDR3: CASSSDISQETQYF; DNA: TGTGCCAGCAGTTCCGACATCAGTCAAGAGACCCAGTACTTC
D: NA; V: TRBV28; size: few; J: TRBJ1-2; CDR3: CASSLEGTANYGYTF; DNA: TGTGCCAGCAGTTTAGAGGGCACAGCTAACTATGGCTACACCTTC
D: NA; V: TRBV10-3; size: NA; J: TRBJ2-7; CDR3: CAISDTRAGGTYEQYF; DNA: TGTGCCATCAGTGATACCCGGGCAGGGGGGACCTACGAGCAGTACTTC
D: TRBD2; V: TRBV5-4; size: NA; J: TRBJ2-1; CDR3: CAVSSGPYNEQFF; DNA: TGTGCCGTTTCTAGCGGACCCTACAATGAGCAGTTCTTC
D: NA; V: TRBV6-5; size: NA; J: TRBJ1-1; CDR3: CASSYSYRNTEAFF; DNA: TGTGCCAGCAGTTACTCTTACAGGAACACTGAAGCTTTCTTT
D: NA; V: TRBV7-8; size: once; J: TRBJ1-5; CDR3: CASSLARQTYQPQHF; DNA: TGTGCCAGCAGCTTAGCTAGGCAGACTTATCAGCCCCAGCATTTT
D: TRBD1; V: TRBV5-1; size: NA; J: TRBJ2-5; CDR3: CASSAQGRETQYF; DNA: TGCGCCAGCAGCGCACAGGGGCGGGAGACCCAGTACTTC
D: TRBD1; V: TRBV29-1; size: NA; J: TRBJ2-7; CDR3: CSAAPGTVYEQYF; DNA: TGCAGCGCCGCCCCCGGGACAGTCTACGAGCAGTACTTC
D: TRBD1; V: TRBV5-1; size: NA; J: TRBJ2-2; CDR3: CASSFGTGGITGELFF; DNA: TGCGCCAGCAGCTTTGGGACAGGGGGTATAACCGGGGAGCTGTTTTTT
D: NA; V: TRBV5-1; size: NA; J: TRBJ1-2; CDR3: CASSLSTDAYGYTF; DNA: TGCGCCAGCAGCTTATCAACAGATGCCTATGGCTACACCTTC
D: NA; V: TRBV7-2; size: few; J: TRBJ2-1; CDR3: CASSLEAASYNEQFF; DNA: TGTGCCAGCAGCTTAGAGGCGGCATCCTACAATGAGCAGTTCTTC
D: TRBD2; V: TRBV2; size: NA; J: TRBJ2-5; CDR3: CASSDPTSGGQETQYF; DNA: TGTGCCAGCAGTGACCCGACTAGCGGGGGTCAAGAGACCCAGTACTTC
D: NA; V: TRBV6-1; size: NA; J: TRBJ2-7; CDR3: CASSGDWLSYEQYF; DNA: TGTGCCAGCAGTGGAGACTGGTTGTCCTACGAGCAGTACTTC
D: NA; V: TRBV11-3; size: NA; J: TRBJ2-1; CDR3: CASSLVHTENEQFF; DNA: TGTGCCAGCAGCTTAGTGCATACAGAGAATGAGCAGTTCTTC
D: NA; V: TRBV2; size: NA; J: TRBJ2-5; CDR3: CASSYGQQETQYF; DNA: TGTGCCAGCAGTTATGGACAGCAAGAGACCCAGTACTTC
D: TRBD1; V: TRBV28; size: once; J: TRBJ1-3; CDR3: CASSPSTGWGNTIYF; DNA: TGTGCCAGCAGTCCCTCGACAGGGTGGGGAAACACCATATATTTT
D: NA; V: TRBV28; size: NA; J: TRBJ2-5; CDR3: CASSLLQQETQYF; DNA: TGTGCCAGCAGTTTACTACAGCAAGAGACCCAGTACTTC
D: NA; V: TRBV18; size: NA; J: TRBJ1-2; CDR3: CASSLGGQTTYTF; DNA: TGTGCCAGCTCTCTGGGCGGACAGACTACATACACCTTC
D: TRBD2; V: TRBV6-1; size: NA; J: TRBJ2-7; CDR3: CASSEALPTSGIYEQYF; DNA: TGTGCCAGCAGTGAAGCGCTCCCGACTAGCGGGATTTACGAGCAGTACTTC
D: TRBD2; V: TRBV6-1; size: NA; J: TRBJ2-2; CDR3: CASSEAGGGLAGRSPGELFF; DNA: TGTGCCAGCAGTGAAGCAGGTGGGGGACTAGCGGGACGGTCCCCCGGGGAGCTGTTTTTT
D: NA; V: TRBV7-2; size: NA; J: TRBJ2-7; CDR3: CASSSSHGNPGVF; DNA: TGTGCCAGCAGCTCGTCCCATGGGAACCCCGGGGTCTTC
D: TRBD2; V: TRBV15; size: NA; J: TRBJ2-3; CDR3: CATSRDEAGGGTDTQYF; DNA: TGTGCCACCAGCAGAGATGAGGCGGGAGGGGGCACAGATACGCAGTATTTT
D: TRBD1; V: TRBV19; size: NA; J: TRBJ2-6; CDR3: CASSMDREVPGANVLTF; DNA: TGTGCCAGTAGTATGGACAGGGAAGTCCCTGGGGCCAACGTCCTGACTTTC
D: NA; V: TRBV15; size: NA; J: TRBJ1-5; CDR3: CATSLLNQPQHF; DNA: TGTGCCACCAGCCTCTTAAATCAGCCCCAGCATTTT
D: NA; V: TRBV5-1; size: few; J: TRBJ2-1; CDR3: CASSLEVADNEQFF; DNA: TGCGCCAGCAGCTTGGAGGTAGCTGACAATGAGCAGTTCTTC
D: NA; V: TRBV6-5; size: few; J: TRBJ1-2; CDR3: CASSLRANYGYTF; DNA: TGTGCCAGCAGTTTGAGGGCTAACTATGGCTACACCTTC
D: NA; V: TRBV18; size: few; J: TRBJ2-1; CDR3: CASSPWTAEQFF; DNA: TGTGCCAGCTCACCATGGACAGCTGAGCAGTTCTTC
D: NA; V: TRBV4-1; size: NA; J: TRBJ2-1; CDR3: CASSQDRDISYNEQFF; DNA: TGCGCCAGCAGCCAAGATCGGGACATCTCCTACAATGAGCAGTTCTTC
D: NA; V: TRBV7-2; size: NA; J: TRBJ2-4; CDR3: CASSLVGSSENIQYF; DNA: TGTGCCAGCAGCTTAGTGGGGTCTAGCGAAAACATTCAGTACTTC
D: TRBD1; V: TRBV18; size: few; J: TRBJ1-2; CDR3: CASSPNRRGPQVDGYTF; DNA: TGTGCCAGCTCACCAAATCGGAGGGGGCCGCAGGTTGATGGCTACACCTTC
D: NA; V: TRBV5-4; size: NA; J: TRBJ2-2; CDR3: CASSSRLSTGELFF; DNA: TGTGCCAGCAGCTCCCGACTAAGCACCGGGGAGCTGTTTTTT
D: NA; V: TRBV10-3; size: NA; J: TRBJ1-2; CDR3: CAISGGSNYGYTF; DNA: TGTGCCATCAGTGGCGGGTCTAACTATGGCTACACCTTC
D: NA; V: TRBV6-5; size: NA; J: TRBJ2-2; CDR3: CATTRGSNTGELFF; DNA: TGTGCCACCACAAGGGGGTCGAACACCGGGGAGCTGTTTTTT
D: NA; V: TRBV6-5; size: NA; J: TRBJ2-5; CDR3: CASSLELAKETQYF; DNA: TGTGCCAGCAGCCTTGAGCTAGCGAAAGAGACCCAGTACTTC
D: NA; V: TRBV5-1; size: NA; J: TRBJ1-1; CDR3: CATRGTATNMNTEAFF; DNA: TGCGCCACCCGGGGTACCGCTACCAACATGAACACTGAAGCTTTCTTT
D: NA; V: TRBV7-8; size: NA; J: TRBJ1-1; CDR3: CASSLWGRDGGDTEAFF; DNA: TGTGCCAGCAGCTTATGGGGGAGGGACGGCGGGGACACTGAAGCTTTCTTT
D: NA; V: TRBV27; size: NA; J: TRBJ2-7; CDR3: CASRVTLGAGEQYF; DNA: TGTGCCAGCAGAGTGACCCTCGGGGCGGGGGAGCAGTACTTC
D: NA; V: TRBV2; size: NA; J: TRBJ1-5; CDR3: CASSVTEGRGSNQPQHF; DNA: TGTGCCAGCAGTGTAACGGAGGGGCGGGGGAGCAATCAGCCCCAGCATTTT
D: NA; V: TRBV6-1; size: once; J: TRBJ2-7; CDR3: CASSEGPGGYEQYF; DNA: TGTGCCAGCAGTGAAGGCCCCGGCGGTTACGAGCAGTACTTC
D: NA; V: TRBV5-4; size: NA; J: TRBJ1-1; CDR3: CASSLGWGERRAFF; DNA: TGTGCCAGCAGCTTGGGATGGGGGGAACGCCGGGCTTTCTTT
D: TRBD1; V: TRBV29-1; size: NA; J: TRBJ2-7; CDR3: CSVTGTHEQYF; DNA: TGCAGCGTGACAGGGACCCACGAGCAGTACTTC
D: TRBD1; V: TRBV6-1; size: NA; J: TRBJ1-3; CDR3: CASSAKTGGIGNTIYF; DNA: TGTGCCAGCAGTGCGAAGACAGGGGGTATTGGAAACACCATATATTTT
D: NA; V: TRBV2; size: NA; J: TRBJ1-5; CDR3: CASSESGEGNQPQHF; DNA: TGTGCCAGCAGTGAATCGGGGGAAGGCAATCAGCCCCAGCATTTT
D: NA; V: TRBV11-2; size: NA; J: TRBJ1-2; CDR3: CASSPRGLYGYTF; DNA: TGTGCCAGCAGCCCCAGGGGCCTTTATGGCTACACCTTC
D: TRBD2; V: TRBV11-2; size: once; J: TRBJ2-1; CDR3: CASSPLAGPSYNEQFF; DNA: TGTGCCAGCAGCCCCTTAGCGGGACCCTCTTACAATGAGCAGTTCTTC
D: TRBD2; V: TRBV10-3; size: NA; J: TRBJ2-3; CDR3: CAISAGSGISSDTQYF; DNA: TGTGCCATCAGTGCGGGTAGCGGGATTTCCTCAGATACGCAGTATTTT
D: NA; V: TRBV6-5; size: NA; J: TRBJ2-1; CDR3: CASRINNEQFF; DNA: TGTGCCAGCAGAATAAACAATGAGCAGTTCTTC
D: NA; V: TRBV10-2; size: NA; J: TRBJ2-3; CDR3: CASNRADTQYF; DNA: TGCGCCAGCAACAGGGCAGATACGCAGTATTTT
D: TRBD2; V: TRBV10-1; size: NA; J: TRBJ2-1; CDR3: CASSEWRTSGIYEQFF; DNA: TGCGCCAGCAGTGAGTGGAGGACTAGCGGGATTTATGAGCAGTTCTTC